This TCR beta chain was recovered during a study of tumor-infiltrating lymphocytes in primary liver carcinoma (dated by TCRdb to the late 2010s). A note on the overall study: Of the five patients, three men and two women aged 30 to 69 years, four had hepatocellular carcinoma and one had combined HCC and intrahepatic cholangiocarcinoma. Tumors of the five patients were stage T1-T3 N0M0 with maximum diameters of 4.2 to 10 cm. TCRbeta repertoire sequencing, expression microarrays and whole-exome sequencing were combined in the study across five regions of each liver tumor, with adjacent normal tissue and blood also included. A total of roughly 35 specimens from 5 patients underwent TCRbeta repertoire sequencing, comprising 25 or so tumor regions, 5 adjacent noncancerous liver tissues and 5 peripheral blood samples. Each sample produced roughly 3.65 to 7.5 million productive TCRbeta reads, and read depth showed no significant difference between tissue types. Reproducibility between technical replicate repertoires was high, with correlation coefficients above 0.95 and mean shared-clone rates roughly 0.87. The 20 to 30 tumor region samples were profiled with Agilent mRNA microarrays so that TCRbeta repertoire diversity could be related to the local molecular phenotype. The research as a whole found: Repertoire overlap was higher between tumor regions (mean around 36%) than tumor-adjacent (17%) or tumor-blood (approximately 14%) pairs, consistent with antigen-driven expansion. Since the samples were bulk and unsorted, there was no way to compare CD4+ and CD8+ T cell repertoires. The top 250 clones made up a significantly larger repertoire fraction in tumors than in blood (p = 0.039). Because only the TCR beta chain was sequenced and unpaired alpha chains were not captured, true repertoire diversity is likely underestimated. Just about 7.5-25% of top clones turned up in all five regions of a tumor, which suggests spatial heterogeneity among tumor-infiltrating T cells. The study included only five patients, and the authors note findings should be validated in a larger study.

TCRbeta-specific cDNA was reverse-transcribed from 500 ng total RNA using a constant-region primer and ProtoScript II reverse transcriptase. TCRbeta libraries were built with three nested multiplex PCR rounds, a slightly modified ARM-PCR procedure. Multiplex TRBV1-TRBV30 forward primers and a Cbeta reverse primer were used in the first two PCR rounds, each of which was run for around 10 cycles. Sample barcodes and Illumina adapters were attached in a final 25-cycle PCR using Deep VentR polymerase. Before sequencing, amplicons of 200-500 bp were gel-purified using a QIAquick gel extraction kit. An Illumina HiSeq 2500 was used to sequence the TCRbeta amplicons with 250-bp paired-end reads. The source study handled its data this way. Quality trimming of reads was performed with Trimmomatic v0.33, and paired reads were merged with FLASH v1.2.11 so that full CDR3 sequences could be recovered. MiGEC v1.2.1b assigned V, D and J germline segments to the rearranged TCRbeta sequences. Clonotype statistics, along with Shannon-Wiener diversity indices, were calculated using VDJtools v1.0.0. Except for diversity analysis, only the 250 most abundant clonotypes of each sample were used in subsequent analyses to reduce sampling bias. Using fastp at Q25 and MiXCR, TCRdb reprocessed the public reads and kept productive beta chains. CDR3 protein duplicates are merged, each entry listing the most common genes and DNA. What appears here as the V and J calls and clone size reflects TCRdb's work, not the paper's. The sample yields about 130,000 distinct CDR3 sequences; 60% to 75% were counted once. The ten most abundant clones make up 7.5% to 8.5% of the sample.

Inclusive of the bounding cysteine and phenylalanine, the CDR3 is 14 residues long. The sequence is cut down to CDR3 DNA, 42 bases in frame from base 1. Between the V and J ends, shortened by 3 bases and 2 bases respectively, the junction contains 10 bases. Total RNA and DNA were co-extracted from 20-30 mg of bulk tissue with the AllPrep DNA/RNA mini kit, without cell sorting. Between late 2015 and March 2016, about five patients in China with histopathologically diagnosed primary liver carcinoma had their tumors surgically resected. At the time of sampling, the patients were treatment-naive and had chronic HBV infection. Each tumor was sampled at five spatially separated regions: the superior, inferior, left-lateral and right-lateral poles and the tumor centre. More than 85% viable tumor cells were found by histology in every tumor sample. Pieces of fresh tumor and adjacent tissue were cut in half, with one half kept in RNAlater at -80 degrees C and the other half sent for histology.

This clonotype was seen many times. Its antigen has not been determined. No base quality values were provided; no much bigger clone lies one nucleotide off. The chain uses TRBV12-3 or TRBV12-4 and TRBJ2-5; D gene: possibly TRBD2, on 5 matching bases. The origin of this receptor is a woman aged 60-75 years with primary liver carcinoma and hepatitis B virus infection. Material for sequencing was liver tumor tissue from sampling region 3. According to the study, the label for this sample's cell subset or site signals: tumor region T3, left-lateral pole. In nucleotides, the sequence is TGTGCCAGCAGTTTCGAGGACTGGCAAGAGACCCAGTACTTC. Its product reads: CASSFEDWQETQYF.